Here is one TCR beta chain with its context. The V gene's germline CDR1 is SGHTA and CDR2 FQGTGA. The CDR3 length is 23 residues. Trimming at V came to 1 base and at J to 3 bases, leaving 27 bases not matched to a gene. Per the authors' pipeline: By means of reference gene primer amplification, nucleated cell counts were estimated. Here immunoSEQ multiplex PCR was the method, and the copy in TCRdb shows in-frame clones only, minus some. The DNA was the basis for D and trimming; V, J and clone size are from that table. The sample carries 60,000 to 70,000 clones, 74% recorded once. This sample is drawn from a study of blood T cell repertoires in COVID-19. At the level of the study: The United States, Italy and Spain provided the acute and convalescent COVID-19 samples.

This chain joins TRBV7-3 and TRBJ2-1; 7 positions agree with TRBD2. The specimen was peripheral blood. The TCR sequence derives from a woman of 80 years or more with acute or convalescent COVID-19. CDR3 protein: CASSLKSPLLGGRESEDYNEQFF. CDR3 nucleotides: TGTGCCAGCAGCTTAAAAAGCCCCCTACTAGGTGGGCGGGAGAGCGAGGACTACAATGAGCAGTTCTTC. Looking up the rest from reference TRBV7-3 and TRBJ2-1 gives the full variable domain: GAGVSQTPSNKVTEKGKYVELRCDPISGHTALYWYRQSLGQGPEFLIYFQGTGAADDSGLPNDRFFAVRPEGSVSTLKIQRTERGDSAVYLCASSLKSPLLGGRESEDYNEQFFGPGTRLTVL.